This TCR beta chain stems from a study of blood T cell repertoires in COVID-19. For the study at large: The origin of the acute and convalescent COVID-19 samples was the United States, Italy and Spain. T cells, B-cell-depleted T cells, or PBMCs provided the cDNA or gDNA that served as material.

Original data processing: Estimation of nucleated cell counts relied on the amplification of reference gene primers. Assay: immunoSEQ multiplex PCR; the TCRdb copy retains only in-frame clones and omits some. V and J calls and clone size are those listed in that table; D and trimming were worked out from the DNA. The sample has approximately 72,000 clones; 70% to 90% are singletons. The CDR3 consists of 14 residues. Between the trimmed V and J ends, which lost 4 bases and 2 bases, there was a span of 7 bases. Germline-derived CDR1 and CDR2 are KGHDR and SFDVKD. V is TRBV24-1 and J is TRBJ2-2; TRBD1 is a possible D gene (5 bases). The clonotype originates from a woman aged 80 or over with acute or convalescent COVID-19. Sequenced: peripheral blood. The CDR3 sequence: CATSDWTNTGELFF. The CDR3 bases are TGTGCCACCAGTGACTGGACAAACACCGGGGAGCTGTTTTTT.